Sequencing of this T cell receptor (beta chain) was carried out in a study of T cells expressing NK-cell markers (dated by TCRdb to 2020 to 2022). Regarding the complete study: Under ten donors provided sorted CD3+CD56+NKG2C+, CD3+CD56+NKG2C- and CD3+CD56-NKG2C+ T-cell subsets, whose TCR beta-chain repertoires were profiled. Seven of the eight sequenced donors were HCMV-seropositive and one was HCMV-seronegative. The study sequenced eight donors, all healthy volunteers chosen at random: three men and five women. Sequencing of the libraries produced 2 x 150 bp reads on Illumina HiSeq 2000/2500, MiSeq or NextSeq. Broader findings and caveats from the paper: Those dominant clonotypes were again the most abundant among CD3+CD56-NKG2C+ cells in a few donors, at roughly 25-60.1%. Whether the expanded NKG2C-expressing T cell clones were specific for HCMV antigens remained unclear. In a handful of donors, the dominant CD3+CD56+NKG2C+ clonotypes were among the top 10 CD8+ clonotypes and accounted for roughly 1.0-7.0% of CD8+ T cells.

TCRdb lists the instrument as Illumina HiSeq 2000. 5'RACE template switching, by which a universal primer site and unique molecular identifiers were added, was used to make TCR beta cDNA libraries. cDNA synthesis was primed from the TCR beta constant segment, followed by two successive PCR amplification steps. On the study's bioinformatics: MIGEC handled demultiplexing of the reads and grouping by UMI, while MiTCR was used to assemble and quantify clonotypes. Only TCR cDNA sequences supported by at least two reads were kept to exclude erroneous sequences. Downstream repertoire analysis used the tcR package, and clonotypes were matched across fractions by CDR3 nucleotide sequence plus V segment. VDJmatch was used to annotate antigen specificity against VDJdb, with one amino acid substitution in CDR3 permitted. Each entry corresponds to one CDR3 protein sequence from reads that TCRdb reprocessed, and DNA is not given. Here the V and J calls rest on TCRdb's processing, not on the authors' analysis. This sample's records show some 600,000 distinct CDR3 sequences. The ten largest clonotypes hold less than 4.5% of the sample.

HCMV-specific IgG was detected in serum with a commercial ELISA kit to determine HCMV serostatus. Ficoll density gradient centrifugation was used to isolate peripheral blood mononuclear cells from blood. To note about this clonotype: Its target antigen remains unknown.

The CDR3 contains 14 residues, cysteine and phenylalanine counted. No DNA sequence is on record. The germline V gene sets CDR1 to SGHRS and CDR2 to YFSETQ. Specimen: blood T cells: a sorted CD56 or NKG2C T cell subset, CD4+ or CD8+ T cells, or bulk PBMC T cells (not recorded which). This receptor was identified in a man between 18 and 35 years old in good health. Donor details come from another sample of the same person, matched by shared clones. The chain couples TRBV5-1 to TRBJ2-2; no DNA is available, so the TRBD1 call from TCRdb remains unchecked. The CDR3 reads CASSLDRGTGELFF.